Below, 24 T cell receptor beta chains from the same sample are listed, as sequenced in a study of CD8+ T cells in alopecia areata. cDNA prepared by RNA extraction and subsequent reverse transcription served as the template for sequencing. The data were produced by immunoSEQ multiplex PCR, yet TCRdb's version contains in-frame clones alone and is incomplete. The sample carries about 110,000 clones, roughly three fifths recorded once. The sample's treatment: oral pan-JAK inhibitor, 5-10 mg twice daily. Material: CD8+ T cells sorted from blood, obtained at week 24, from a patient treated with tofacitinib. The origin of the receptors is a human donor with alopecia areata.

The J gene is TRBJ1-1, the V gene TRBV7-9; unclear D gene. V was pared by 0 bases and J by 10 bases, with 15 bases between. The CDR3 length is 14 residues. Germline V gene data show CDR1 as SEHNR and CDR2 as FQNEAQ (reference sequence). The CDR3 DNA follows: TGTGCCAGCAGCTTAGCCGCCGCGGCCCGAGGAGCTTTCTTT. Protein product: CASSLAAAARGAFF.

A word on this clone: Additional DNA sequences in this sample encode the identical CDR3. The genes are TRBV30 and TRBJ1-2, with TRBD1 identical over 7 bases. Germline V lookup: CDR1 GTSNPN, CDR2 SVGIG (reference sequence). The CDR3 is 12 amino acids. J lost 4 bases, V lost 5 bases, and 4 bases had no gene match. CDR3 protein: CAWSDRSYGYTF. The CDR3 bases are TGTGCCTGGTCGGACAGGAGCTATGGCTACACCTTC.

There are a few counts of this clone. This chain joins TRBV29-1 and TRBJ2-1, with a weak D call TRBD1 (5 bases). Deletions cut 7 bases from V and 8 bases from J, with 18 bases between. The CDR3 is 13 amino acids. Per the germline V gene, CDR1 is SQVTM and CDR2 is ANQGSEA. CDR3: CSGYGARQDEQFF. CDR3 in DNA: TGCAGCGGGTATGGGGCCCGGCAGGATGAGCAGTTCTTC.

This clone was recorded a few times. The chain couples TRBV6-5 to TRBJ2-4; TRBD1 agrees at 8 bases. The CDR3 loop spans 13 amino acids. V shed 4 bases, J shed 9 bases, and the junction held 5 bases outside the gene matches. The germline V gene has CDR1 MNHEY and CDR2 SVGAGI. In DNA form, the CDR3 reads TGTGCCAGCAGTTCAGGACAGGGAGGCATTCAGTACTTC. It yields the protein CASSSGQGGIQYF.

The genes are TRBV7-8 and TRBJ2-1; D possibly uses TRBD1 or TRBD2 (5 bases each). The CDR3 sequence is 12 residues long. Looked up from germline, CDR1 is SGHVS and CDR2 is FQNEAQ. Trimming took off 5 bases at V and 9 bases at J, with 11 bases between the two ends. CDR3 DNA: TGTGCCAGCAGCCCGGGGACGGGTGAGCAGTTCTTC. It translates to CASSPGTGEQFF.

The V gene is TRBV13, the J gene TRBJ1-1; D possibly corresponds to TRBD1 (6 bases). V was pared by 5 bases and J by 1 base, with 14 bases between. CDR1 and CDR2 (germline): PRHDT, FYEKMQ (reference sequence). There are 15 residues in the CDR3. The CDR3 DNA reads TGTGCCAGCAGCGCCGCGGGACACCAGAACACTGAAGCTTTCTTT. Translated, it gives CASSAAGHQNTEAFF. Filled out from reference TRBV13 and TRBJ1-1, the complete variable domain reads AAGVIQSPRHLIKEKRETATLKCYPIPRHDTVYWYQQGPGQDPQFLISFYEKMQSDKGSIPDRFSAQQFSDYHSELNMSSLELGDSALYFCASSAAGHQNTEAFFGQGTRLTVV.

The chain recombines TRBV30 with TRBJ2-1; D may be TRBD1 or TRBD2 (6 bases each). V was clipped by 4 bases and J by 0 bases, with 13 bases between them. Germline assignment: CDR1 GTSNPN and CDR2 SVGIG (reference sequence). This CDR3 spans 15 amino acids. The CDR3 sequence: CAWKGGPSSYNEQFF. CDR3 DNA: TGTGCCTGGAAGGGGGGCCCGAGCTCCTACAATGAGCAGTTCTTC.

The DNA of the CDR3 is TGTGCCAGTACCCCGCGCTGGACAGCGAACACCGGGGAGCTGTTTTTT. Its translation is CASTPRWTANTGELFF. This rearrangement joins TRBV19 to TRBJ2-2, with a tentative D call TRBD1 (6 bases). There are 16 residues in the CDR3. Germline-derived CDR1 and CDR2 are LNHDA and SQIVND (reference sequence). V dropped 7 bases and J dropped 0 bases, with 15 bases sitting between them.

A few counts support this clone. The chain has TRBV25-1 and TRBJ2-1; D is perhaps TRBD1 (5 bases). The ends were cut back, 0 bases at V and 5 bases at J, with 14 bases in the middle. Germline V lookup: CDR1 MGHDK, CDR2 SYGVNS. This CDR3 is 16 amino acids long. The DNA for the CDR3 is TGTGCCAGCAGTGAATACCCAGGGCCTAGGGACAATGAGCAGTTCTTC. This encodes CASSEYPGPRDNEQFF.

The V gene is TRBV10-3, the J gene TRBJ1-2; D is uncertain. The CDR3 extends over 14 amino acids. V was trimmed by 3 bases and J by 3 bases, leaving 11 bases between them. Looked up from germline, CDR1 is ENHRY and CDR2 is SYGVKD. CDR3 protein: CAISEGRGDYGYTF. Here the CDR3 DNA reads TGTGCCATCAGTGAAGGGAGAGGTGACTATGGCTACACCTTC.

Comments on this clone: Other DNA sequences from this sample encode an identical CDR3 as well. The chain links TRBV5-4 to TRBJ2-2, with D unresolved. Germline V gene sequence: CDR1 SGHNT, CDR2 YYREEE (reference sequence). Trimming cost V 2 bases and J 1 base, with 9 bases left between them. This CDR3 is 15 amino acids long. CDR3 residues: CASSLKGKNTGELFF. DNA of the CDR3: TGTGCCAGCAGCTTAAAGGGAAAGAACACCGGGGAGCTGTTTTTT.

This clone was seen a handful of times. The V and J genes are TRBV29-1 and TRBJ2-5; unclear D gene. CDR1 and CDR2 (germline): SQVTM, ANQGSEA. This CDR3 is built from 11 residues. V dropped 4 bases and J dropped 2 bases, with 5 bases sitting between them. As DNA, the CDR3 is TGCAGCGTTGTCCAGCAAGAGACCCAGTACTTC. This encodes CSVVQQETQYF.

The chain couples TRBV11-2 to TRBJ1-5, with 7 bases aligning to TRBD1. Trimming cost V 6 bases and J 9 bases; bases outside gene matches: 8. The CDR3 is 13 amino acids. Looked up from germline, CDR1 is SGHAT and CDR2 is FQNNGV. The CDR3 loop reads CASRLTEGAPQHF. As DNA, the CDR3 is TGTGCCAGCAGGTTGACGGAGGGGGCGCCCCAGCATTTT.

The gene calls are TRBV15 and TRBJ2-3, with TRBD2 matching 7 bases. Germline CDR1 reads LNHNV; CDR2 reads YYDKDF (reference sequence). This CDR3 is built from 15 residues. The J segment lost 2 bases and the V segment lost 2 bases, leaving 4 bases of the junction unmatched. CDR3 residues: CATSRLAEFTDTQYF. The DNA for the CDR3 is TGTGCCACCAGCAGACTAGCGGAGTTCACAGATACGCAGTATTTT.

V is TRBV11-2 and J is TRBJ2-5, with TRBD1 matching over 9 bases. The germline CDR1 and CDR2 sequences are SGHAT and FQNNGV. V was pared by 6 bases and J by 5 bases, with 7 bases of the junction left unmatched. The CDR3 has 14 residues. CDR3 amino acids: CASRTPGQGETQYF. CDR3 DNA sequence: TGTGCCAGCAGAACTCCGGGACAGGGTGAGACCCAGTACTTC.

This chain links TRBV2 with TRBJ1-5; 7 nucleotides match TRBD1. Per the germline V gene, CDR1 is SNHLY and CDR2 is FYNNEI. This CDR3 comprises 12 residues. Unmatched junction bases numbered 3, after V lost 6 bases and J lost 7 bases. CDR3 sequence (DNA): TGTGCCAGCAGGGACAGGAGGCAGCCCCAGCATTTT. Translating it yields CASRDRRQPQHF.

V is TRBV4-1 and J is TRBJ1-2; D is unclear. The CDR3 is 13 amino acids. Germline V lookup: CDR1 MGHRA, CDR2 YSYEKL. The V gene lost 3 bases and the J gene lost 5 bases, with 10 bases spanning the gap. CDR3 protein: CASSQFVNYGYTF. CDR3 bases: TGCGCCAGCAGCCAGTTCGTTAATTATGGCTACACCTTC.

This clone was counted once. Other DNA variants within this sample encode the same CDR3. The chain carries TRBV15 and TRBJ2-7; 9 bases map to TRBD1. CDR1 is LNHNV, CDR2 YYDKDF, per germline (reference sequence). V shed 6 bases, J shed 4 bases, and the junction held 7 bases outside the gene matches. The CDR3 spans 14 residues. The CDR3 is CATSPGQGSYEQYF. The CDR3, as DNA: TGTGCCACCAGTCCGGGACAGGGTAGTTACGAGCAGTACTTC.

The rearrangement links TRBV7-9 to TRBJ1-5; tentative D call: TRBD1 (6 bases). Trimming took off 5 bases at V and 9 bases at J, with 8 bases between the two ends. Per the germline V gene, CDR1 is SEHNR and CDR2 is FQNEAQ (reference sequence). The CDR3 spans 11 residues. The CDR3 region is CASSEGGPQHF. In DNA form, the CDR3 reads TGTGCCAGCAGCGAGGGGGGGCCCCAGCATTTT. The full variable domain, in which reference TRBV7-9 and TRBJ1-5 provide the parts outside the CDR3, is DTGVSQNPRHKITKRGQNVTFRCDPISEHNRLYWYRQTLGQGPEFLTYFQNEAQLEKSRLLSDRFSAERPKGSFSTLEIQRTEQGDSAMYLCASSEGGPQHFGDGTRLSIL.

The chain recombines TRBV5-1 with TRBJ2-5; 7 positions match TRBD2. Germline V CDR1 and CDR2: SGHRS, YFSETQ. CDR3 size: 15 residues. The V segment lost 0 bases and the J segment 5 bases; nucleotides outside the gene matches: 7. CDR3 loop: CASSLAAGDKETQYF. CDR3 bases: TGCGCCAGCAGCTTGGCCGCGGGAGACAAGGAGACCCAGTACTTC.

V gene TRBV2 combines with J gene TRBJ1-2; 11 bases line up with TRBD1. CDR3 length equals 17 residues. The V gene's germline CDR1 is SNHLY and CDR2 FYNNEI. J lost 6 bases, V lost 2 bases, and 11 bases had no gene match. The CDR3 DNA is TGTGCCAGCAGTGAAATACTACCGGGACAGGGGGAAGATGGCTACACCTTC. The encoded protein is CASSEILPGQGEDGYTF.

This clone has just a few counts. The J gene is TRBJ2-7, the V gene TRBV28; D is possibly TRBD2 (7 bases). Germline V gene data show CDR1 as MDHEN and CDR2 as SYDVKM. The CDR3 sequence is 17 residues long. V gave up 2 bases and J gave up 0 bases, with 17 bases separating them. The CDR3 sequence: CASSLALRGGNSYEQYF. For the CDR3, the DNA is TGTGCCAGCAGTTTAGCCCTCAGGGGAGGGAACTCCTACGAGCAGTACTTC.

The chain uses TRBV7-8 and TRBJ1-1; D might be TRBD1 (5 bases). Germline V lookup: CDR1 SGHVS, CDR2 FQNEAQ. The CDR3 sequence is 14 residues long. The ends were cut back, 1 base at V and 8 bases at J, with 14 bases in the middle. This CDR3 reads CASSLGTGVPEAFF. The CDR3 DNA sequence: TGTGCCAGCAGCTTAGGAACGGGGGTCCCCGAAGCTTTCTTT.

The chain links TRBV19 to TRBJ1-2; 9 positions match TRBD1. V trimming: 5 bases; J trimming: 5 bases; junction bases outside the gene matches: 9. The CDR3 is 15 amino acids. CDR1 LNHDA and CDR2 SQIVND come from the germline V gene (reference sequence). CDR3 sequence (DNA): TGTGCCAGTAGTCCAAGGGACAGGGCCGATTATGGCTACACCTTC. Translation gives CASSPRDRADYGYTF.